These 8 T cell receptor beta chains share one sample of origin, sequenced in a study of early T cells in non-severe SARS-CoV-2 infection (dated by TCRdb to about 2021). Library prep was done by 5' RACE. TCRdb names NextSeq 500 as the instrument used. Through fastp at Q25 and MiXCR, TCRdb rebuilt clones from the public reads, retaining in-frame beta chains. Rows merge per CDR3 protein into single entries with the most common DNA and genes. Recorded for this sample are some 96,000 distinct CDR3 sequences; just under 15% of them occurred a single time. Jointly, the top ten make up less than 6% of the sample. Sequencing was carried out using whole blood. Receptor source: an adult who was a healthcare worker with PCR-confirmed SARS-CoV-2 infection or an uninfected control (not recorded which).

Comment on this clonotype: At one of its ends the junction is not consistent with the germline gene, which may arise from a read error. This chain joins TRBV6-5 and TRBJ2-1; 9 nucleotides align to TRBD2. Germline loops: CDR1 MNHEY, CDR2 SVGAGI. The CDR3 spans 11 residues. CDR3 region: CASSSGGRAVF. As DNA, the CDR3 is TGTGCCAGCAGTTCTGGCGGGAGGGCCGTTTTC.

This clonotype has at least ten counts. The DNA is left out, because the CDR3 cannot be placed on it with certainty; the CDR3 is given as TCRdb lists it. The rearrangement links TRBV7-8 to TRBJ1-1; the table assigns TRBD1, which was not confirmed against the DNA. The germline CDR1 and CDR2 sequences are SGHVS and FQNEAQ. A total of 15 residues make up the CDR3, ends included. The CDR3 sequence: CASSLVGTGSTEVFF.

In its sample, this clonotype was seen a few times. V is TRBV28 and J is TRBJ1-5, with a possible D match to TRBD1 (5 bases). Trimming took 8 bases from V and 0 from J, leaving 17 bases between them. Germline-derived CDR1 and CDR2 are MDHEN and SYDVKM. This CDR3 is built from 16 residues. The CDR3 region has the DNA TGTGCCAGCTCCCAGGGACGGAGTTATAGCAATCAGCCCCAGCATTTT. Translated: CASSQGRSYSNQPQHF.

In this sample, this clonotype turned up many times. The rearrangement uses TRBV5-1 and TRBJ2-1; 12 bases are shared with TRBD1. Germline V gene lookup returns CDR1 SGHRS and CDR2 YFSETQ. The CDR3 is 15 residues long. With V trimmed by 7 bases and J by 7 bases, 9 bases remained unmatched. CDR3 in amino acids: CASLSGTGGTNEQFF. The CDR3 DNA sequence: TGCGCCAGCCTTAGCGGGACAGGGGGCACAAATGAGCAGTTCTTC.

This clonotype was observed a handful of times. V usage is TRBV27 and J usage is TRBJ2-1; 9 bases agree with TRBD1. With V trimmed by 6 bases and J by 10 bases, 10 bases remained unmatched. This CDR3 has 14 residues. Germline-derived CDR1 and CDR2 are MNHEY and SMNVEV (reference sequence). The CDR3 region is CASRLNRGLGEQFF. As DNA, the CDR3 is TGTGCCAGCAGACTTAACAGGGGGCTAGGCGAGCAGTTCTTC.

V usage is TRBV12-3 or TRBV12-4 and J usage is TRBJ1-1; D remains unclear. With 6 bases removed from V and 11 bases from J, the gap between germline ends came to 13 bases. The CDR3 is 11 residues long. The CDR3 coding sequence is TGTGCCAGCAGCCGACGGGCCGAGGCTTTCTTT. Translated: CASSRRAEAFF.

This clonotype was found a few times. This chain uses TRBV28 with TRBJ2-3; D is uncertain. This CDR3 has 12 amino acids. Germline V gene lookup returns CDR1 MDHEN and CDR2 SYDVKM. Trimming stripped 10 bases from V and 3 bases from J, with 11 bases between. Written as DNA, the CDR3 is TGTGCCACCGAGGACCAGACAGATACGCAGTATTTT. Translation: CATEDQTDTQYF. Based on the CDR3 plus reference TRBV28 and TRBJ2-3, the full variable domain is DVKVTQSSRYLVKRTGEKVFLECVQDMDHENMFWYRQDPGLGLRLIYFSYDVKMKEKGDIPEGYSVSREKKERFSLILESASTNQTSMYLCATEDQTDTQYFGPGTRLTVL.

The chain recombines TRBV20-1 with TRBJ2-1, with D hard to call. Trimming shortened V by 0 bases and J by 0 bases, and 12 bases separated the two germline ends. This CDR3 region has 16 residues. Germline CDR1 DFQATT, CDR2 SNEGSKA (reference sequence). The CDR3 reads CSARDRGSSSYNEQFF. In DNA, the CDR3 is TGCAGTGCTAGAGATCGAGGCTCGAGCTCCTACAATGAGCAGTTCTTC.